This T cell receptor (beta chain) was sequenced in a study of blood T cell repertoires in COVID-19. For the study at large: Acute and convalescent COVID-19 specimens originated in the United States, Italy and Spain.

The CDR3 is 14 residues long. The V gene's germline CDR1 is SQVTM and CDR2 ANQGSEA. V gave up 4 bases and J gave up 4 bases; unmatched junction bases: 5. While infection was still active, Seattle patients were enrolled and then followed longitudinally. Assay used: immunoSEQ multiplex PCR; TCRdb lists only in-frame clones, some missing. The table records hundreds of thousands of clones, 80% to 90% of them present only once. V gene TRBV29-1 combines with J gene TRBJ1-5; 9 nucleotides line up with TRBD1. This clonotype was obtained from an older woman with COVID-19, enrolled during active disease. Material: peripheral blood. The CDR3 is CSVGGQGGNQPQHF. The CDR3 DNA sequence: TGCAGCGTTGGGGGACAGGGAGGGAATCAGCCCCAGCATTTT.